The present T cell receptor beta chain was sequenced within a study of blood T cell repertoires in COVID-19. Across the whole study: Samples came from the United States, Italy and Spain, spanning acute and convalescent COVID-19. Nucleic acid was either cDNA or gDNA, and it came from T cells, B-cell-depleted T cells, or PBMCs.

In the original workflow: Amplification of reference gene primers provided the estimated nucleated cell counts. The data were produced by immunoSEQ multiplex PCR, yet TCRdb's version contains in-frame clones alone and is incomplete. The D gene and trimming were derived from the DNA, and the V and J assignments and clone size from that table. Of around 160,000 clones in the sample, around 87% were seen once. This receptor was taken from an elderly man with acute or convalescent COVID-19. Sequencing used peripheral blood.

CDR3: CASSQVHGSTGTLFF. In nucleotides, the CDR3 is TGCGCCAGCAGCCAAGTACACGGCTCTACGGGAACACTGTTTTTT. The chain links TRBV4-1 to TRBJ1-4; no reliable D call. Germline loops: CDR1 MGHRA, CDR2 YSYEKL. The CDR3 is 15 residues long. Trimming left V 1 base short and J 13 bases short, with 19 bases between.